This T cell receptor (beta chain) is drawn from a study of human thymus T cells. V was clipped by 0 bases and J by 3 bases, with 12 bases between them. This CDR3 is 15 amino acids long. The germline CDR1 and CDR2 sequences are SGHRS and YFSETQ. Some clones are missing from TCRdb's copy, which holds only in-frame ones; the method was immunoSEQ multiplex PCR. The sample yields tens of thousands of clones, about 94% seen once. This chain uses TRBV5-1 with TRBJ1-2; the D gene is possibly TRBD1 (5 bases). Sequencing was performed on blood. This TCR came from a boy under two years old with a congenital heart defect but otherwise immunologically healthy. The CDR3, as DNA: TGCGCCAGCAGCTTGGCGGGGGAGGGTTACTATGGCTACACCTTC. It translates to CASSLAGEGYYGYTF.